These 13 T cell receptor beta chains originate from one sample sequenced in a study of blood T cell repertoires in COVID-19. Assay: immunoSEQ multiplex PCR; the TCRdb copy retains only in-frame clones and omits some. The sample contains some 210,000 clones, 92% of which appear only once. Sequencing used peripheral blood. The source is a man in his thirties or forties with acute or convalescent COVID-19.

V gene TRBV6-5 combines with J gene TRBJ1-1, with D tentatively TRBD1 (6 bases). Deletions cut 5 bases from V and 5 bases from J, with 15 bases between. The CDR3 has 14 amino acids. Per the germline V gene, CDR1 is MNHEY and CDR2 is SVGAGI. The CDR3: CASSPGQRGTEAFF. CDR3 sequence (DNA): TGTGCCAGCAGTCCAGGACAGCGGGGGACTGAAGCTTTCTTT.

The chain uses TRBV6-5 and TRBJ2-7, with 7 nucleotides matching TRBD1. CDR1 MNHEY and CDR2 SVGAGI come from the germline V gene. The CDR3 runs 12 residues. V dropped 10 bases and J dropped 1; count of bases not matched to a gene: 4. The chain's CDR3 is CAIEDRSYEQYF. For the CDR3, the DNA is TGTGCCATCGAGGACAGGTCCTACGAGCAGTACTTC.

This clone has a handful of counts. The chain is built from TRBV5-1 and TRBJ2-7; 9 bases line up with TRBD1. The CDR3 has 13 residues. V dropped 2 bases and J dropped 7; count of bases not matched to a gene: 4. Germline V lookup: CDR1 SGHRS, CDR2 YFSETQ. The CDR3, as DNA: TGCGCCAGCAGCTTCGGACAGGGGCGGGAGCAGTACTTC. Its protein product is CASSFGQGREQYF.

The J gene is TRBJ2-1, the V gene TRBV4-1; TRBD2 aligns across 11 bases. This CDR3 has 17 amino acids. V shed 1 base, J shed 3 bases, and the junction held 5 bases outside the gene matches. Germline values: CDR1 MGHRA, CDR2 YSYEKL. Here the CDR3 reads CASSQGLLAGDYNEQFF. The CDR3 bases are TGCGCCAGCAGCCAAGGCTTACTAGCGGGGGACTACAATGAGCAGTTCTTC.

The rearrangement links TRBV7-9 to TRBJ1-2; tentatively, D is TRBD1 (5 bases). Trimming removed 5 bases from V and 5 bases from J, with 9 bases in between. The CDR3 totals 12 residues. Germline V gene lookup returns CDR1 SEHNR and CDR2 FQNEAQ (reference sequence). The CDR3 coding sequence is TGTGCCAGCAGCGCTGGGGGGTATGGCTACACCTTC. Protein product: CASSAGGYGYTF.

This chain joins TRBV6-5 and TRBJ1-3; TRBD1 aligns across 8 bases. Germline loops: CDR1 MNHEY, CDR2 SVGAGI. The V gene end was trimmed by 5 bases and the J gene end by 3 bases; junction bases not matched to a gene: 6. The CDR3 runs 15 residues. This CDR3 is CASSPGQGIGNTIYF. The CDR3 region has the DNA TGTGCCAGCAGTCCCGGACAGGGAATTGGAAACACCATATATTTT.

This chain uses TRBV5-1 with TRBJ2-7, with D hard to call. Trimming took 0 bases from V and 1 from J, leaving 8 bases between them. The CDR3 sequence is 14 residues long. Germline CDR1 is SGHRS and CDR2 is YFSETQ. The CDR3 sequence: CASSLDLFSYEQYF. In DNA, the CDR3 is TGCGCCAGCAGCTTGGATTTATTTTCCTACGAGCAGTACTTC.

This rearrangement joins TRBV12-3 or TRBV12-4 to TRBJ2-1, with D hard to call. The CDR3 has 11 residues. V dropped 5 bases and J dropped 6 bases, with 5 bases sitting between them. CDR3 sequence: CASSPSNEQFF. The CDR3, as DNA: TGTGCCAGCAGTCCGAGCAATGAGCAGTTCTTC.

J is TRBJ1-2 and V is TRBV30; D remains unclear. The CDR3 has 15 residues. Trimming stripped 5 bases from V and 8 bases from J, with 24 bases between. Germline lookup yields CDR1 GTSNPN and CDR2 SVGIG (reference sequence). The CDR3 sequence: CAWELPKRAVDGYTF. The DNA of the CDR3 is TGTGCCTGGGAATTACCAAAGAGGGCAGTAGACGGCTACACCTTC.

This chain links TRBV27 with TRBJ1-2, with TRBD1 identical over 7 bases. Germline V gene sequence: CDR1 MNHEY, CDR2 SMNVEV (reference sequence). There are 16 residues in the CDR3. V shed 5 bases, J shed 7 bases, and the junction held 16 bases outside the gene matches. In nucleotides, the CDR3 is TGTGCCAGCAGTCCGTCCCTAGGACAGGCGAGGAGTGGCTACACCTTC. Protein product: CASSPSLGQARSGYTF.

This chain joins TRBV9 and TRBJ2-7; 9 bases are a match to TRBD1. V shed 3 bases and J 6 bases; nucleotides not matched to a gene: 7. The CDR3 runs to 14 residues. Germline lookup yields CDR1 SGDLS and CDR2 YYNGEE. The CDR3 nucleotides read TGTGCCAGCAGCGAAACGGACAGGGGTCGCGAGCAGTACTTC. Residues: CASSETDRGREQYF.

The rearrangement uses TRBV5-5 and TRBJ2-1, with 8 bases that match TRBD1. The V gene end was trimmed by 0 bases and the J gene end by 4 bases; junction bases not matched to a gene: 6. The CDR3 covers 16 residues. Germline V gene lookup returns CDR1 SGHKS and CDR2 YYEKEE (reference sequence). The CDR3: CASSLVLGQGYNEQFF. The CDR3 DNA is TGTGCCAGCAGCTTGGTGCTTGGACAGGGATACAATGAGCAGTTCTTC.

The chain recombines TRBV3-1 (or the pseudogene TRBV3-2) with TRBJ2-2, with TRBD1 matching over 8 bases. Germline trimming cut 0 bases from V and 5 bases from J; bases unmatched to any gene: 8. CDR3 length: 17 residues. The germline V gene has CDR1 LGHDT and CDR2 YNNKEL (reference sequence). CDR3 coding DNA: TGTGCCAGCAGCCAAGATCTCCAGGGGGCGGGAACCGGGGAGCTGTTTTTT. Its translation is CASSQDLQGAGTGELFF.